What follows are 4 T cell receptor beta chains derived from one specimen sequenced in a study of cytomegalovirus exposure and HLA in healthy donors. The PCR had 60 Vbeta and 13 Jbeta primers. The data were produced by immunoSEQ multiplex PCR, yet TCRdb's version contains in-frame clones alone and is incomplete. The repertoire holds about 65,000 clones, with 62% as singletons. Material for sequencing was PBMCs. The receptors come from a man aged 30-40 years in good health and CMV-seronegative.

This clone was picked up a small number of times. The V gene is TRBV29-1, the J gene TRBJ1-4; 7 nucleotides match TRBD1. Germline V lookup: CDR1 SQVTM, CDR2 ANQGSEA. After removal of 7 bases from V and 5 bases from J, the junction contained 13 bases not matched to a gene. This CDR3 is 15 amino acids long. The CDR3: CSATVSGTENEKLFF. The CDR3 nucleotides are TGCAGCGCAACAGTTTCCGGGACAGAAAATGAAAAACTGTTTTTT.

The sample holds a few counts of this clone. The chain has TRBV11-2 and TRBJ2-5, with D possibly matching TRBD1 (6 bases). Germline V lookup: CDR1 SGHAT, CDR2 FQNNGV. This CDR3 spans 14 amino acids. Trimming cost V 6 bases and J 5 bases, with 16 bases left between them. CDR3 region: CASRPARGKETQYF. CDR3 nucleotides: TGTGCCAGCAGGCCAGCGAGGGGGAAGGAGACCCAGTACTTC.

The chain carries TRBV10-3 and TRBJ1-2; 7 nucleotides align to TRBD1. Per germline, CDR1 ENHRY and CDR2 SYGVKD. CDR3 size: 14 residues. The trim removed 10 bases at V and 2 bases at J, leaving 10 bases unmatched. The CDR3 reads CAKQAPGQNYGYTF. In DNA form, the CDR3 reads TGTGCCAAACAGGCACCGGGACAGAACTATGGCTACACCTTC.

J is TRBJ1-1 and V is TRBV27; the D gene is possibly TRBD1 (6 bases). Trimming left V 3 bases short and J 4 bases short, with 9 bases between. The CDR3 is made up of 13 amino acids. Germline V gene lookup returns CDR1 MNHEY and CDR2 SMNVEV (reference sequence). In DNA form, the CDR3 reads TGTGCCAGCAGTTTTACAGGGCGCACTGAAGCTTTCTTT. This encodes CASSFTGRTEAFF.